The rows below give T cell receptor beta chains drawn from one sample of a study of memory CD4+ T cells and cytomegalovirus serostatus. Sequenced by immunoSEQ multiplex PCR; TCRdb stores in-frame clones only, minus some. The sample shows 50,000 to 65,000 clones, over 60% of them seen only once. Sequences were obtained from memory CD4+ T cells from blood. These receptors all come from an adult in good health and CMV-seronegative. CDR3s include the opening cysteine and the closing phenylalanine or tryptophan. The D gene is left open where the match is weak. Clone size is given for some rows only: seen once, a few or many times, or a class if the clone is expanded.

cdr3_nt: TGTGCCAGCAGTTCCCAGGGGAACACTGAAGCTTTCTTT
cdr3_aa: CASSSQGNTEAFF
j_call: TRBJ1-1
d_call: NA
clone_size: NA
v_call: TRBV6-1

cdr3_nt: TGTGCCAGCAGCGTAGGAGGGAGCTCCTATAATTCACCCCTCCACTTT
cdr3_aa: CASSVGGSSYNSPLHF
j_call: TRBJ1-6
d_call: NA
clone_size: NA
v_call: TRBV9

cdr3_nt: TGCGCCAGCCGCCTTCAGGGCACCACTGAAGCTTTCTTT
cdr3_aa: CASRLQGTTEAFF
j_call: TRBJ1-1
d_call: NA
clone_size: NA
v_call: TRBV5-1

cdr3_nt: TGTGCCACCAGCAGAGATTTGGGCCGGGCGGAGACCCAGTACTTC
cdr3_aa: CATSRDLGRAETQYF
j_call: TRBJ2-5
d_call: NA
clone_size: NA
v_call: TRBV15

cdr3_nt: TGTGCCAGCAGTGAAGCCTGGCAGGGGGCGAGCGCTTTCTTT
cdr3_aa: CASSEAWQGASAFF
j_call: TRBJ1-1
d_call: TRBD1
clone_size: NA
v_call: TRBV2

cdr3_nt: TGTGCCAGCAGTAGATCGACAATTAGCAATCAGCCCCAGCATTTT
cdr3_aa: CASSRSTISNQPQHF
j_call: TRBJ1-5
d_call: NA
clone_size: NA
v_call: TRBV2

cdr3_nt: TGCGCCAGCAGCTCTGACAGTTTGGGTGAAAAACTGTTTTTT
cdr3_aa: CASSSDSLGEKLFF
j_call: TRBJ1-4
d_call: NA
clone_size: NA
v_call: TRBV5-1

cdr3_nt: TGTGCCAGCGTTTCCGGGACAGGGGGCACAGAGACCCAGTACTTC
cdr3_aa: CASVSGTGGTETQYF
j_call: TRBJ2-5
d_call: TRBD1
clone_size: NA
v_call: TRBV6-1

cdr3_nt: TGTGCCAGCAGTTACTCGACAGCAATCTCTGAAGCTTTCTTT
cdr3_aa: CASSYSTAISEAFF
j_call: TRBJ1-1
d_call: NA
clone_size: NA
v_call: TRBV6-5

cdr3_nt: TGTGCCAGCCGAAGGGGACAGGGTAACACCGGGGAGCTGTTTTTT
cdr3_aa: CASRRGQGNTGELFF
j_call: TRBJ2-2
d_call: TRBD1
clone_size: NA
v_call: TRBV5-4

cdr3_nt: TGTGCCAGCAGCCGGCCCCCGGGACAGGGTGACGATGAGCAGTTCTTC
cdr3_aa: CASSRPPGQGDDEQFF
j_call: TRBJ2-1
d_call: TRBD1
clone_size: NA
v_call: TRBV11-1

cdr3_nt: TGCGCCAGCAGTGGAGCGGGGGGGCTTAGAGATACGCAGTATTTT
cdr3_aa: CASSGAGGLRDTQYF
j_call: TRBJ2-3
d_call: TRBD2
clone_size: NA
v_call: TRBV10-1

cdr3_nt: TGTGCCAGCAGTGAAATCCAGGGCCGAGAGTGTTTT
cdr3_aa: CASSEIQGRECF
j_call: TRBJ2-3
d_call: NA
clone_size: NA
v_call: TRBV6-1

cdr3_nt: TGTGCCAGCAGCCGCCCCCCTCAGGGGGCAGTAGGGGAGACCCAGTACTTC
cdr3_aa: CASSRPPQGAVGETQYF
j_call: TRBJ2-5
d_call: TRBD1
clone_size: once
v_call: TRBV5-4

cdr3_nt: TGTGCCAGTAGTATAGCTGCAGGGAACTATAATTCACCCCTCCACTTT
cdr3_aa: CASSIAAGNYNSPLHF
j_call: TRBJ1-6
d_call: NA
clone_size: NA
v_call: TRBV19

cdr3_nt: TGTGCCAGTAGTCCCAGGAACAGGGGAGATCAGCCCCAGCATTTT
cdr3_aa: CASSPRNRGDQPQHF
j_call: TRBJ1-5
d_call: TRBD1
clone_size: NA
v_call: TRBV19

cdr3_nt: TGTGCCACCCGGGATTTTTCTTTGAACACTGAAGCTTTCTTT
cdr3_aa: CATRDFSLNTEAFF
j_call: TRBJ1-1
d_call: NA
clone_size: few
v_call: TRBV6-4

cdr3_nt: TGCGCCAGCAGTACACGGACTAGCGGAAATAATGAGCAGTTCTTC
cdr3_aa: CASSTRTSGNNEQFF
j_call: TRBJ2-1
d_call: TRBD2
clone_size: NA
v_call: TRBV4-3

cdr3_nt: TGTGCCAGCAGTCCCCGGGGCGATGAGCAGTTCTTC
cdr3_aa: CASSPRGDEQFF
j_call: TRBJ2-1
d_call: NA
clone_size: NA
v_call: TRBV6-6

cdr3_nt: TGTGCCAGCAGCGCGGTACAGGGTGGAAGCACAGATACGCAGTATTTT
cdr3_aa: CASSAVQGGSTDTQYF
j_call: TRBJ2-3
d_call: NA
clone_size: NA
v_call: TRBV7-9

cdr3_nt: TGTGCCAGCAGCCGGACCGGGCCACAGGATTCACCCCTCCACTTT
cdr3_aa: CASSRTGPQDSPLHF
j_call: TRBJ1-6
d_call: NA
clone_size: NA
v_call: TRBV7-2

cdr3_nt: TGTGCCAGCAGGAGTTCGGGCTATGGCTACACCTTC
cdr3_aa: CASRSSGYGYTF
j_call: TRBJ1-2
d_call: NA
clone_size: NA
v_call: TRBV6-5

cdr3_nt: TGCAGCGTTTGGGCCTCGGGGACTGAAGCTTTCTTT
cdr3_aa: CSVWASGTEAFF
j_call: TRBJ1-1
d_call: NA
clone_size: few
v_call: TRBV29-1

cdr3_nt: TGCGCCAGCTATCATTGGGGTCTCGGGGTTTGGGTAGACACCGGGGAGCTGTTTTTT
cdr3_aa: CASYHWGLGVWVDTGELFF
j_call: TRBJ2-2
d_call: NA
clone_size: NA
v_call: TRBV5-1

cdr3_nt: TGTGCCAGCAGCTTCCAAGGGAACACTGAAGCTTTCTTT
cdr3_aa: CASSFQGNTEAFF
j_call: TRBJ1-1
d_call: NA
clone_size: NA
v_call: TRBV7-9

cdr3_nt: TGTGCCAGTAGTATAGTAGGGGGGGAGAACACTGAAGCTTTCTTT
cdr3_aa: CASSIVGGENTEAFF
j_call: TRBJ1-1
d_call: NA
clone_size: NA
v_call: TRBV19

cdr3_nt: TGTGCCAGCAGTGTAGAGGGGCAGAGCACTGAAGCTTTCTTT
cdr3_aa: CASSVEGQSTEAFF
j_call: TRBJ1-1
d_call: NA
clone_size: NA
v_call: TRBV2

cdr3_nt: TGTGCCAGCAGCCCCGTGGCGGGGTTCACCGGGGAGCTGTTTTTT
cdr3_aa: CASSPVAGFTGELFF
j_call: TRBJ2-2
d_call: NA
clone_size: NA
v_call: TRBV5-6

cdr3_nt: TGTGCCAGCAGGGTGACCACGGTGGAAAAACTGTTTTTT
cdr3_aa: CASRVTTVEKLFF
j_call: TRBJ1-4
d_call: NA
clone_size: NA
v_call: TRBV6-1

cdr3_nt: TGTGCCAGCAGACCCCACGGAAGCACAGATACGCAGTATTTT
cdr3_aa: CASRPHGSTDTQYF
j_call: TRBJ2-3
d_call: NA
clone_size: NA
v_call: TRBV2

cdr3_nt: TGTGCCAGCAGCTTTTCCGGCCCTCAAGAGACCCAGTACTTC
cdr3_aa: CASSFSGPQETQYF
j_call: TRBJ2-5
d_call: NA
clone_size: NA
v_call: TRBV7-9

cdr3_nt: TGCGCCAGCAGCCAAGACATAACGGGACAGGGAGTAGGTGGCTACACCTTC
cdr3_aa: CASSQDITGQGVGGYTF
j_call: TRBJ1-2
d_call: TRBD1
clone_size: NA
v_call: TRBV4-1

cdr3_nt: TGTGCCAGCAGCTTACGGGGTTTGTATGGCTACACCTTC
cdr3_aa: CASSLRGLYGYTF
j_call: TRBJ1-2
d_call: NA
clone_size: NA
v_call: TRBV7-2

cdr3_nt: TGTGCCAGCAGCTTAGTAGGGACAGGGCTCTCTGGAAACACCATATATTTT
cdr3_aa: CASSLVGTGLSGNTIYF
j_call: TRBJ1-3
d_call: TRBD1
clone_size: NA
v_call: TRBV7-6

cdr3_nt: TGTGCCAGCAGTTCACTGACAGTCAACACTGAAGCTTTCTTT
cdr3_aa: CASSSLTVNTEAFF
j_call: TRBJ1-1
d_call: NA
clone_size: NA
v_call: TRBV2

cdr3_nt: TGTGCCAGCTCACCAGCGTCTTATCAGCCCCAGCATTTT
cdr3_aa: CASSPASYQPQHF
j_call: TRBJ1-5
d_call: NA
clone_size: few
v_call: TRBV18

cdr3_nt: TGCGCCAGCAGCTTGCAGGGAAACCTTAATTCACCCCTCCACTTT
cdr3_aa: CASSLQGNLNSPLHF
j_call: TRBJ1-6
d_call: NA
clone_size: few
v_call: TRBV5-1

cdr3_nt: TGTGCCAGCAGCCTAAACGCGAGGACAGGGGAGGAAGCTTTCTTT
cdr3_aa: CASSLNARTGEEAFF
j_call: TRBJ1-1
d_call: TRBD1
clone_size: NA
v_call: TRBV7-9

cdr3_nt: TGTGCCAGCAGCTTAGCGACAGGCCCCGAGACCCAGTACTTC
cdr3_aa: CASSLATGPETQYF
j_call: TRBJ2-5
d_call: NA
clone_size: NA
v_call: TRBV7-8

cdr3_nt: TGTGCCAGCAGCCATCCCGGGGGGGGAGGAGGCACCGGGGAGCTGTTTTTT
cdr3_aa: CASSHPGGGGGTGELFF
j_call: TRBJ2-2
d_call: TRBD2
clone_size: NA
v_call: TRBV4-2

cdr3_nt: TGCGCCAGCAGTTTTCGGGGTCCCGGGGAGCTGTTTTTT
cdr3_aa: CASSFRGPGELFF
j_call: TRBJ2-2
d_call: NA
clone_size: NA
v_call: TRBV10-1

cdr3_nt: TGTGCCAGCAGCGATAGCGGGAGATCCTTAGATACGCAGTATTTT
cdr3_aa: CASSDSGRSLDTQYF
j_call: TRBJ2-3
d_call: TRBD2
clone_size: once
v_call: TRBV11-3

cdr3_nt: TGTGCCAGCAGTTTGGGACTCCTTCCCACCGGGGAGCTGTTTTTT
cdr3_aa: CASSLGLLPTGELFF
j_call: TRBJ2-2
d_call: NA
clone_size: once
v_call: TRBV6-5

cdr3_nt: TGTGCCAGCAGCACCACATATAGCTATGGCTACACCTTC
cdr3_aa: CASSTTYSYGYTF
j_call: TRBJ1-2
d_call: NA
clone_size: NA
v_call: TRBV2

cdr3_nt: TGCGCCAGCAGCCCGGGGGGACAGGACCATCAGCCCCAGCATTTT
cdr3_aa: CASSPGGQDHQPQHF
j_call: TRBJ1-5
d_call: TRBD1
clone_size: once
v_call: TRBV4-3

cdr3_nt: TGTGCCAGCAGCTCAGCGCAGGGGGCGGGTGGCTACACCTTC
cdr3_aa: CASSSAQGAGGYTF
j_call: TRBJ1-2
d_call: TRBD1
clone_size: NA
v_call: TRBV7-3

cdr3_nt: TGTGCCAGCAGTTCTCCCGACAGGGCTGGGGGCGAGCAGTACTTC
cdr3_aa: CASSSPDRAGGEQYF
j_call: TRBJ2-7
d_call: TRBD1
clone_size: NA
v_call: TRBV28

cdr3_nt: TGTGCCAGCAGCTTACGGGACAGAAATCAGCCCCAGCATTTT
cdr3_aa: CASSLRDRNQPQHF
j_call: TRBJ1-5
d_call: TRBD1
clone_size: few
v_call: TRBV11-2

cdr3_nt: TGTGCCAGCAGTGGAGGGACTAGCGGGAGATTGGACAATGAGCAGTTCTTC
cdr3_aa: CASSGGTSGRLDNEQFF
j_call: TRBJ2-1
d_call: TRBD2
clone_size: NA
v_call: TRBV2

cdr3_nt: TGCGCCAGCAGAGAGGTAGCGGGGCCCCAAGAGACCCAGTACTTC
cdr3_aa: CASREVAGPQETQYF
j_call: TRBJ2-5
d_call: TRBD2
clone_size: NA
v_call: TRBV5-1

cdr3_nt: TGTGCCAGCAGCGTGGGACAGAATCAGCCCCAGCATTTT
cdr3_aa: CASSVGQNQPQHF
j_call: TRBJ1-5
d_call: TRBD1
clone_size: NA
v_call: TRBV9